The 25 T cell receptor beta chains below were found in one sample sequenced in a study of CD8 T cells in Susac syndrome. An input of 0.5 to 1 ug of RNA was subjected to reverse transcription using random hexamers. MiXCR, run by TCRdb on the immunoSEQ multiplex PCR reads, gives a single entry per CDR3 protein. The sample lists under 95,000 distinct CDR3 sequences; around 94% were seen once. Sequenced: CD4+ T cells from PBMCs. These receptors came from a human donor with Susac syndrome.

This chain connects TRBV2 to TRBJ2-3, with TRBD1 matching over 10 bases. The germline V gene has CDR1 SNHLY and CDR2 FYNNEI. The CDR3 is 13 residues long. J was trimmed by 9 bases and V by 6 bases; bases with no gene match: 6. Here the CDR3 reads CASSLGQGVTQYF. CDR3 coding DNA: TGTGCCAGCAGCCTCGGACAGGGGGTCACGCAGTATTTT.

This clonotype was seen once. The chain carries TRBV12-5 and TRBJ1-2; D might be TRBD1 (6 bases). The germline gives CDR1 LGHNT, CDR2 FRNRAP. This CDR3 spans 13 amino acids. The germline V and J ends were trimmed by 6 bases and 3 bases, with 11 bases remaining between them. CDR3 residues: CASGLQGYYGYTF. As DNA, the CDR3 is TGTGCTAGTGGCCTACAGGGATACTATGGCTACACCTTC.

The CDR3 DNA sequence: TGTGCCAGCAGTCCATTCGGGACAGGGGACCTATCGCCCCAGCATTTT. Translating it yields CASSPFGTGDLSPQHF. The chain recombines TRBV12-3 or TRBV12-4 with TRBJ1-5; 10 bases fit TRBD1. There are 16 residues in the CDR3. The V segment lost 5 bases and the J segment 9 bases; nucleotides outside the gene matches: 13.

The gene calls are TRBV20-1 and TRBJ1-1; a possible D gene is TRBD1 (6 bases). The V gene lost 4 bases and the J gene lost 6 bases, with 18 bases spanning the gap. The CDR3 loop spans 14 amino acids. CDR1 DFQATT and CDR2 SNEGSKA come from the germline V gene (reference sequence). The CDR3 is CSAITPGAKPEAFF. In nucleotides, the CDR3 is TGCAGTGCTATCACCCCGGGGGCCAAGCCTGAAGCTTTCTTT.

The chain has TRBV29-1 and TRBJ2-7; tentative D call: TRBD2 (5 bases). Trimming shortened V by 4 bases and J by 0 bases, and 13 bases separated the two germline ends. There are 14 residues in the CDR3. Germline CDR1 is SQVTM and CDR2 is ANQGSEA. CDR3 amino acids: CSVGGQADSYEQYF. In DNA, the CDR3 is TGCAGCGTTGGAGGGCAGGCCGACTCCTACGAGCAGTACTTC.

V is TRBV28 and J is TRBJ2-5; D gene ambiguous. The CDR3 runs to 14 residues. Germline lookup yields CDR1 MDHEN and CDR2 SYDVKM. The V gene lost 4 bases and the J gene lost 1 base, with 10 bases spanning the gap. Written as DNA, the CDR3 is TGTGCCAGCAGTTCCCAAACTCTCCAAGAGACCCAGTACTTC. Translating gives CASSSQTLQETQYF. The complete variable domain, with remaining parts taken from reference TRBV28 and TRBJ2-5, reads DVKVTQSSRYLVKRTGEKVFLECVQDMDHENMFWYRQDPGLGLRLIYFSYDVKMKEKGDIPEGYSVSREKKERFSLILESASTNQTSMYLCASSSQTLQETQYFGPGTRLLVL.

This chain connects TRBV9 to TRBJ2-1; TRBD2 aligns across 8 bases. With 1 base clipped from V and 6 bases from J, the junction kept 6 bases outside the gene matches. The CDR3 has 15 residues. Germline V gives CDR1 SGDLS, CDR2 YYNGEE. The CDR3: CASSVTAGGGNEQFF. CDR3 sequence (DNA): TGTGCCAGCAGCGTAACGGCGGGGGGTGGCAATGAGCAGTTCTTC.

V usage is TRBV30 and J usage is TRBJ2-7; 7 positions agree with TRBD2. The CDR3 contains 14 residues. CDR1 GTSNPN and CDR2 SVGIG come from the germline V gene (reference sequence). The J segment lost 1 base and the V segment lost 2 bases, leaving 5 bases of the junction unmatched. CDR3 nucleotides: TGTGCCTGGAGTTTAGCGGGTGCTTCCTACGAGCAGTACTTC. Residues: CAWSLAGASYEQYF.

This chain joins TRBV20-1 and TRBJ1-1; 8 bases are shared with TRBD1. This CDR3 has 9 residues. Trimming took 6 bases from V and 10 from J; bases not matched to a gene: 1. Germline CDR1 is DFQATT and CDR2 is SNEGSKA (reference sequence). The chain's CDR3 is CSAQGAAFF. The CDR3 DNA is TGCAGTGCCCAGGGGGCAGCTTTCTTT.

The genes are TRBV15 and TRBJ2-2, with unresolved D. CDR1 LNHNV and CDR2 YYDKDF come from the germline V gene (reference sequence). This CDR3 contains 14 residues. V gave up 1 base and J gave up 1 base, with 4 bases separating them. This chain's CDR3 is CATSRARNTGELFF. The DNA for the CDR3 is TGTGCCACCAGCAGAGCGCGGAACACCGGGGAGCTGTTTTTT.

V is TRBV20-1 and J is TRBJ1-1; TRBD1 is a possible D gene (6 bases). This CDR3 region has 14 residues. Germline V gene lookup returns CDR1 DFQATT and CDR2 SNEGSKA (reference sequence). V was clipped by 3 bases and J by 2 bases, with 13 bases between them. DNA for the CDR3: TGCAGTGCTAGGGGACAAGGTTCAAACACTGAAGCTTTCTTT. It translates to CSARGQGSNTEAFF.

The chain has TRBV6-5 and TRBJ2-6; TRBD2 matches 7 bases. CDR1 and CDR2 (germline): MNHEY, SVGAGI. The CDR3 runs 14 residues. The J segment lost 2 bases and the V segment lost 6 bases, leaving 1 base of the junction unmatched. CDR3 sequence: CASRRGTGANVLTF. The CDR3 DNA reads TGTGCCAGCAGGCGGGGGACTGGGGCCAACGTCCTGACTTTC.

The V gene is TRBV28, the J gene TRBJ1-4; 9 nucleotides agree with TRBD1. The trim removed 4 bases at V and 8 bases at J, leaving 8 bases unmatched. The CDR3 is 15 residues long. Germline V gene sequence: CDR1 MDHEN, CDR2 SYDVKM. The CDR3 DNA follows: TGTGCCAGCAGTTCCAACAGGGGGCGACGGGAAAAACTGTTTTTT. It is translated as CASSSNRGRREKLFF.

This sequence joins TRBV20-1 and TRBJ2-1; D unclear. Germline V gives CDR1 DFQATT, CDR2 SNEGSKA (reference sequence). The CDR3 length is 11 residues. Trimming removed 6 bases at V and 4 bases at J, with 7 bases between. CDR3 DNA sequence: TGCAGTGCCACGCAGTACAATGAGCAGTTCTTC. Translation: CSATQYNEQFF.

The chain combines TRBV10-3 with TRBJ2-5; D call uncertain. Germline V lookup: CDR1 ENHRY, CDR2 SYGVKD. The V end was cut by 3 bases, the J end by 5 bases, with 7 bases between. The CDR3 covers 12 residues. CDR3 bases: TGTGCCATCAGTGAAAGGGATGAGACCCAGTACTTC. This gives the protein CAISERDETQYF.

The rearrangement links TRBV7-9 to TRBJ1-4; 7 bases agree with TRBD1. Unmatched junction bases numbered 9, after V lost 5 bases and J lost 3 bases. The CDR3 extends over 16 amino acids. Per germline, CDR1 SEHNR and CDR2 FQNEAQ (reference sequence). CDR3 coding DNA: TGTGCCAGCAGCCTTATCTCCGGGACAGCTAATGAAAAACTGTTTTTT. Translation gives CASSLISGTANEKLFF.

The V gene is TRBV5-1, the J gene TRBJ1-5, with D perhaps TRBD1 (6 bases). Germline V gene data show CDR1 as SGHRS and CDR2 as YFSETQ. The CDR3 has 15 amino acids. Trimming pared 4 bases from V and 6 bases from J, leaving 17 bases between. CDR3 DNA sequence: TGCGCCAGCAGCCTGACAGAGGGGGGGGGTCAGCCCCAGCATTTT. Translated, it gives CASSLTEGGGQPQHF.

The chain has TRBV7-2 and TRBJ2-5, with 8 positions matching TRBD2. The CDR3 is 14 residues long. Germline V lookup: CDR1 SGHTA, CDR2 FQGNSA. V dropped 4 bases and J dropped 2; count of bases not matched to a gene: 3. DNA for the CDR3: TGTGCCAGCAGCTCAACTAGCGGACAAGAGACCCAGTACTTC. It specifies CASSSTSGQETQYF.

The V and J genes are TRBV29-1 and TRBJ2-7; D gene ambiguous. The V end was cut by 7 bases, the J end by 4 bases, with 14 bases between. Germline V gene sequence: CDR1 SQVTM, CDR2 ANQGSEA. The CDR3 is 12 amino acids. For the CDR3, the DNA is TGCAGCGCTGCTAACCCCCCGTACGAGCAGTACTTC. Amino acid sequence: CSAANPPYEQYF.

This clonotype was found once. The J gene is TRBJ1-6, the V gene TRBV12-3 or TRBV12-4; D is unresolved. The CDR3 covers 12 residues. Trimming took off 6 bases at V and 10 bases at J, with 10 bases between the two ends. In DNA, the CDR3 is TGTGCCAGCAGCCTTATGAGATCACCCCTCCACTTT. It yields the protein CASSLMRSPLHF.

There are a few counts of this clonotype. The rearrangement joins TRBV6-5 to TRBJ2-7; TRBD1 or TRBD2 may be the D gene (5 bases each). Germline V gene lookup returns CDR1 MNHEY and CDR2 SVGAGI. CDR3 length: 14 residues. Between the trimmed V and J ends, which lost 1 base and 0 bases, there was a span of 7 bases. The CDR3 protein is CASSYLGDSYEQYF. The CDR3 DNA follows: TGTGCCAGCAGTTACTTGGGGGACTCCTACGAGCAGTACTTC.

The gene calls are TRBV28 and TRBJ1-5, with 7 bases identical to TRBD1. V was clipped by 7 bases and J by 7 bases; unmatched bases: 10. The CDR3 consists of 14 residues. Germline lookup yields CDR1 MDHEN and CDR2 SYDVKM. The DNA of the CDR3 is TGTGCCAGCATTCAGACAGGGAGAAACCAGCCCCAGCATTTT. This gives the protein CASIQTGRNQPQHF.

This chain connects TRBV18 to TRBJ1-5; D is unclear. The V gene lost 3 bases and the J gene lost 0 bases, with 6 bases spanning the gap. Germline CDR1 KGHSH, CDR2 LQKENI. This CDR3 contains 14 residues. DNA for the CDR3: TGTGCCAGCTCACCGGGGAGTAGCAATCAGCCCCAGCATTTT. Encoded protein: CASSPGSSNQPQHF.

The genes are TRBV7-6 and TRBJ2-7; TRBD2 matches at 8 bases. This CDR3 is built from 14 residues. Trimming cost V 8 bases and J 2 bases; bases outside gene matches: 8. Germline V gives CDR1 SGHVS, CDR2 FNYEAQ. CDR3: CASSRGRSTYEQYF. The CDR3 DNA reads TGTGCCAGCTCCCGCGGGAGGAGCACCTACGAGCAGTACTTC. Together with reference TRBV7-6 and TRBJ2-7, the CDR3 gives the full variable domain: GAGVSQSPRYKVTKRGQDVALRCDPISGHVSLYWYRQALGQGPEFLTYFNYEAQQDKSGLPNDRFSAERPEGSISTLTIQRTEQRDSAMYRCASSRGRSTYEQYFGPGTRLTVT.

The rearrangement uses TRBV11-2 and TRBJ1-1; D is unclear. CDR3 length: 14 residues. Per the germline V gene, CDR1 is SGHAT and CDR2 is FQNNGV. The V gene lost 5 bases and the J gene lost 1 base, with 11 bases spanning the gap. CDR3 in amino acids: CASSMPHQNTEAFF. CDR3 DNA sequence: TGTGCCAGCAGCATGCCGCACCAGAACACTGAAGCTTTCTTT.